A single TCR beta chain is shown here with its context. The antigen is undetermined. Germline CDR1 and CDR2: SQVTM and ANQGSEA. The CDR3 is 14 residues long. With V trimmed by 4 bases and J by 13 bases, 13 bases remained unmatched. This entry belongs to a study of naive and memory T cell subsets. The beta constant-region primer was an equimolar mix of two oligonucleotides covering TRBC1 and TRBC2. Four rounds of PCR amplified the ligated cDNA using nested alpha and beta constant-region primers plus SP2. One entry per CDR3 protein, called by TCRdb with MiXCR from the UMI-ligation and nested PCR reads. Of 95,000 to 150,000 distinct CDR3 sequences listed, around a third are singletons. General study points: In CD4 and CD8 cells, diversity dropped from naive through EMRA.

This chain connects TRBV29-1 to TRBJ2-1; 10 bases are a match to TRBD2. Sequencing was done on a sample of central memory CD4+ T cells from blood. This clonotype originated in a human donor in good health. The CDR3 is CSVVRLAGVQGQFF. CDR3 bases: TGCAGCGTTGTCCGGCTAGCGGGAGTACAAGGACAGTTCTTC.